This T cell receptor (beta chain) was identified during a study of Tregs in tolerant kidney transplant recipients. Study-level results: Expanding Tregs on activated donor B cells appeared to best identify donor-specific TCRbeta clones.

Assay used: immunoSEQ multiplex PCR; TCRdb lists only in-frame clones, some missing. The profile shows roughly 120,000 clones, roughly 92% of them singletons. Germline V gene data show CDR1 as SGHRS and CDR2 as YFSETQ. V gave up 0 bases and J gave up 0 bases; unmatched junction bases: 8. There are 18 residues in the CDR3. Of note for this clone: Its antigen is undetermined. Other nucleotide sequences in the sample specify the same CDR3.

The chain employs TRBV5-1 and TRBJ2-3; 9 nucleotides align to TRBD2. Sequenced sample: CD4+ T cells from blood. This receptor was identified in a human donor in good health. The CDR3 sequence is CASSLVPSGAGSTDTQYF. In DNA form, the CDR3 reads TGCGCCAGCAGCTTGGTGCCTAGCGGGGCGGGGAGCACAGATACGCAGTATTTT. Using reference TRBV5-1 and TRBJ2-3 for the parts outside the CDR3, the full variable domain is KAGVTQTPRYLIKTRGQQVTLSCSPISGHRSVSWYQQTPGQGLQFLFEYFSETQRNKGNFPGRFSGRQFSNSRSEMNVSTLELGDSALYLCASSLVPSGAGSTDTQYFGPGTRLTVL.